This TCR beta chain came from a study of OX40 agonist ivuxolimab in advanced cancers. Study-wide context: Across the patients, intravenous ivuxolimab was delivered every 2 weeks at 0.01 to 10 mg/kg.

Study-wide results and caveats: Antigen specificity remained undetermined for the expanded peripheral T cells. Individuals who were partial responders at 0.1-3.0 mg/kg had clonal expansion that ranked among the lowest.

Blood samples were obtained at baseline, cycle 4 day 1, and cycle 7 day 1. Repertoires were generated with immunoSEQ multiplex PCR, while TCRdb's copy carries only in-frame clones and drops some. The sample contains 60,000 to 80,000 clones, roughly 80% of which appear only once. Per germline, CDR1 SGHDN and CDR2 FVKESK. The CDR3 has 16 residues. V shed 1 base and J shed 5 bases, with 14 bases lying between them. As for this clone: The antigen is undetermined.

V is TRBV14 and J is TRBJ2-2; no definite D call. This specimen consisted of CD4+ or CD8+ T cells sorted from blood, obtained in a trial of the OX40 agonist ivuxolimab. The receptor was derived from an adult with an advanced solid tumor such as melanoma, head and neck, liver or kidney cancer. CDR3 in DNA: TGTGCCAGCAGCCAAGCGACGGGCTTGGGAACCGGGGAGCTGTTTTTT. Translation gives CASSQATGLGTGELFF.